Each of the 6 T cell receptor beta chains below was sequenced from the same sample in a study of T-cell memory formation after mild COVID-19 (dated by TCRdb to the early 2020s). Preparation of the library involved 5' RACE. Sequenced using an Illumina NovaSeq 6000. TCRdb reworked the public reads: Q25 trimming with fastp, MiXCR clone assembly, productive beta chains retained. Rows are unified per CDR3 protein, each entry keeping the most common DNA and genes. This sample comprises over 150,000 distinct CDR3 sequences, approximately 18% of them detected only once. The ten largest make up roughly 4% of the sample. Sequenced: PBMCs or a T cell subset sorted from them (not recorded which). All receptors come from a man between 18 and 35 years old who had mild COVID-19 (a few samples of this study predate the infection). The sample titles of this study are shuffled in the database, so cell type and time point are left out; the donor was told from shared clones.

This chain joins TRBV7-2 and TRBJ2-1; no firm D call. V dropped 2 bases and J dropped 5 bases, with 10 bases sitting between them. The CDR3 has 14 residues. From germline, CDR1 is SGHTA and CDR2 FQGNSA. CDR3 sequence reads: CASSLRLADNEQFF. CDR3 nucleotides: TGTGCCAGCAGCTTAAGGCTTGCGGACAATGAGCAGTTCTTC.

There are many counts of this clonotype. The V call is TRBV7-2, the J call TRBJ2-4; 10 nucleotides agree with TRBD2. The CDR3 is 15 residues long. The V gene end was trimmed by 5 bases and the J gene end by 9 bases; junction bases not matched to a gene: 10. CDR1 and CDR2 from the germline V gene are SGHTA and FQGNSA. This chain's CDR3 is CASSLSSGGPPIQYF. CDR3 DNA sequence: TGTGCCAGCAGCCTAAGTAGCGGGGGGCCACCCATTCAGTACTTC.

This clonotype has more than one count but fewer than ten. This sequence joins TRBV2 and TRBJ2-5, with D perhaps TRBD2 (5 bases). V lost 6 bases and J 1 base, leaving 9 bases between the germline ends. The CDR3 consists of 13 residues. Germline V gives CDR1 SNHLY, CDR2 FYNNEI. The CDR3 spells CASSRELQETQYF. Here the CDR3 DNA reads TGTGCCAGCAGCCGGGAACTCCAAGAGACCCAGTACTTC.

There are a few counts of this clonotype. The chain is built from TRBV6-2 or TRBV6-3 and TRBJ2-2; the match to TRBD1 covers 10 bases. The CDR3 is 16 residues long. Germline V CDR1 and CDR2: MNHEY, SVGEGT. The junction had 4 bases not matched to a gene; V was cut back by 2 bases and J by 4 bases. CDR3 in amino acids: CASSYDRGPGTGELFF. The CDR3, as DNA: TGTGCCAGCAGTTACGACAGGGGGCCCGGCACCGGGGAGCTGTTTTTT.

The table lists this clonotype with a few counts. The chain employs TRBV14 and TRBJ1-1; no clear D. The CDR3 sequence is 13 residues long. Germline assignment: CDR1 SGHDN and CDR2 FVKESK. The ends were cut back, 0 bases at V and 6 bases at J, with 8 bases in the middle. The CDR3 reads CASSQDGYAEAFF. The CDR3, as DNA: TGTGCCAGCAGCCAAGATGGGTACGCTGAAGCTTTCTTT.

The V gene is TRBV7-2, the J gene TRBJ2-2; D is unresolved. The CDR3 runs 13 residues. Germline values: CDR1 SGHTA, CDR2 FQGNSA. V dropped 5 bases and J dropped 6 bases, with 10 bases sitting between them. In nucleotides, the CDR3 is TGTGCCAGCAGCGACGACCGGCCCGGGGAGCTGTTTTTT. This gives the protein CASSDDRPGELFF.